The TCR beta chain described here comes from a study of blood T cell repertoires in COVID-19. On the study more broadly: The cDNA or gDNA used as material had been derived from T cells, B-cell-depleted T cells, or PBMCs.

Per the authors' pipeline: Amplifying reference gene primers gave estimates of nucleated cell counts. TCRdb's copy holds only in-frame clones and misses some; the assay was immunoSEQ multiplex PCR. D and trimming come from the DNA, and the V and J calls and clone size come from that table. The sample records some 150,000 clones, about 87% being singletons. CDR3 size: 14 residues. The ends lost 3 bases at V and 1 base at J; junction bases unmatched: 1. Germline V CDR1 and CDR2: SGHRS, YFSETQ. The sequencing input was peripheral blood. The V and J genes are TRBV5-1 and TRBJ1-1, with 9 bases matching TRBD1. This TCR was recovered from a woman aged 45-65 years with active or convalescent COVID-19. The CDR3 DNA reads TGCGCCAGCAGCTGGACAGGGGCGAACACTGAAGCTTTCTTT. Amino acid sequence: CASSWTGANTEAFF.